One and the same sample provided the 13 T cell receptor beta chains below, sequenced in a study of blood T cell repertoires in COVID-19. Assay: immunoSEQ multiplex PCR; the TCRdb copy retains only in-frame clones and omits some. Seen here are about 350,000 clones, more than 75% observed once, and the top ten hold approximately 3%. The sample was PBMCs or T cells enriched from blood (not recorded which). The receptor source for this set is a woman aged 25 to 45 who had recovered from COVID-19.

This clone was detected only once. This chain uses TRBV6-5 with TRBJ1-5; maybe TRBD1 (6 bases). This CDR3 contains 14 residues. Germline V gives CDR1 MNHEY, CDR2 SVGAGI. V was trimmed by 8 bases and J by 0 bases, leaving 11 bases between them. The CDR3 protein is CASGGINSNQPQHF. The CDR3 DNA sequence: TGTGCCAGCGGGGGCATTAATAGCAATCAGCCCCAGCATTTT.

The CDR3 sequence: CASSPEQILNTEAFF. In DNA, the CDR3 is TGCGCCAGCAGCCCCGAACAGATTCTGAACACTGAAGCTTTCTTT. The chain recombines TRBV5-1 with TRBJ1-1; D remains ambiguous. This CDR3 has 15 residues. The V gene's germline CDR1 is SGHRS and CDR2 YFSETQ. Trimming cost V 4 bases and J 0 bases, with 13 bases left between them.

The rearrangement joins TRBV19 to TRBJ1-1; no reliable D call. V gave up 8 bases and J gave up 1 base, with 11 bases separating them. The CDR3 has 13 residues. CDR1 is LNHDA, CDR2 SQIVND, per germline (reference sequence). CDR3 sequence: CASSLTENTEAFF. DNA of the CDR3: TGTGCCAGTTCACTTACAGAGAACACTGAAGCTTTCTTT.

This clone was detected only once. The rearrangement uses TRBV25-1 and TRBJ2-1; 8 nucleotides line up with TRBD2. Trimming cost V 4 bases and J 8 bases; bases outside gene matches: 13. This CDR3 has 16 residues. The V gene's germline CDR1 is MGHDK and CDR2 SYGVNS. Here the CDR3 reads CASSGYLSGSRDEQFF. The CDR3 DNA follows: TGTGCCAGCAGTGGATACTTAAGCGGGAGTCGGGATGAGCAGTTCTTC.

The chain has TRBV5-1 and TRBJ1-6; no firm D call. Germline-derived CDR1 and CDR2 are SGHRS and YFSETQ. Trimming left V 1 base short and J 6 bases short, with 11 bases between. The length of the CDR3 is 15 residues. CDR3 residues: CASSLFSEGNSPLHF. In DNA form, the CDR3 reads TGCGCCAGCAGCTTGTTCAGCGAGGGTAATTCACCCCTCCACTTT.

The gene calls are TRBV5-1 and TRBJ1-1; 10 positions agree with TRBD1. This CDR3 is 17 amino acids long. From germline, CDR1 is SGHRS and CDR2 YFSETQ. The V gene end was trimmed by 5 bases and the J gene end by 3 bases; junction bases not matched to a gene: 13. The DNA of the CDR3 is TGCGCCAGCAGAAGGACAGGGGGTTTTTCTTTAGACACTGAAGCTTTCTTT. It codes for CASRRTGGFSLDTEAFF.

This clone has only one observation. The rearrangement uses TRBV19 and TRBJ2-1, with D tentatively TRBD2 (5 bases). The germline CDR1 and CDR2 sequences are LNHDA and SQIVND (reference sequence). V was cut by 3 bases and J by 8 bases, with 14 bases left in between. The CDR3 covers 14 residues. The CDR3 sequence is CASSMGSGSDEQFF. The CDR3 DNA is TGTGCCAGTAGTATGGGGTCGGGGTCCGATGAGCAGTTCTTC.

The chain combines TRBV6-5 with TRBJ2-2; 8 bases match TRBD2. The ends lost 6 bases at V and 4 bases at J; junction bases unmatched: 7. The CDR3 extends over 15 amino acids. The germline CDR1 and CDR2 sequences are MNHEY and SVGAGI. The CDR3 is CASRTGTSFTGELFF. CDR3 in DNA: TGTGCCAGCAGAACCGGGACTAGTTTCACCGGGGAGCTGTTTTTT.

V gene TRBV11-2 combines with J gene TRBJ2-1; 11 bases line up with TRBD2. This CDR3 has 16 amino acids. CDR1 and CDR2 (germline): SGHAT, FQNNGV. The junction had 6 bases not matched to a gene; V was cut back by 1 base and J by 7 bases. This CDR3 reads CASSLGPGTSGNEQFF. The CDR3 nucleotides are TGTGCCAGCAGCTTAGGTCCCGGGACTAGCGGTAATGAGCAGTTCTTC.

V usage is TRBV9 and J usage is TRBJ1-1; 11 bases fit TRBD1. CDR1 is SGDLS and CDR2 is YYNGEE in the germline V gene. The CDR3 totals 14 residues. Trimming at V came to 4 bases and at J to 4 bases, leaving 3 bases not matched to a gene. The CDR3 nucleotides read TGTGCCAGCAGCATCGGGACAGGGGGCACTGAAGCTTTCTTT. Translated, it gives CASSIGTGGTEAFF.

The chain joins TRBV27 to TRBJ2-2, with D possibly being TRBD1 (6 bases). Germline loops: CDR1 MNHEY, CDR2 SMNVEV (reference sequence). Deletions cut 5 bases from V and 6 bases from J, with 13 bases between. The CDR3 contains 14 residues. The CDR3 nucleotides are TGTGCCAGCAGTAAGGGGGTGGGCGCCGGGGAGCTGTTTTTT. Its translation: CASSKGVGAGELFF.

V is TRBV2 and J is TRBJ2-2, with a weak D call TRBD2 (6 bases). Trimming removed 9 bases at V and 3 bases at J, with 14 bases between. The CDR3 sequence is 14 residues long. CDR1 and CDR2 (germline): SNHLY, FYNNEI. CDR3 sequence: CARSLAIDTGELFF. As DNA, the CDR3 is TGTGCCAGGTCTCTAGCGATTGACACCGGGGAGCTGTTTTTT.

The rearrangement uses TRBV27 and TRBJ2-5; D is perhaps TRBD2 (5 bases). Germline CDR1 reads MNHEY; CDR2 reads SMNVEV (reference sequence). The germline V and J ends were trimmed by 4 bases and 5 bases, with 8 bases remaining between them. The CDR3 covers 12 residues. The CDR3 is CASSSSRETQYF. The DNA for the CDR3 is TGTGCCAGCAGTTCTAGCCGGGAGACCCAGTACTTC.